One and the same sample provided the 22 T cell receptor beta chains below, sequenced in a study of cytomegalovirus exposure and HLA in healthy donors. PCR amplification relied on 60 Vbeta primers (plus 13 Jbeta primers). The table came from immunoSEQ multiplex PCR; TCRdb's copy has only in-frame clones and leaves some out. The repertoire holds about 150,000 clones, approximately 80% seen once, with around 3.2% in the top ten. The sequenced sample consisted of PBMCs. These receptors came from a woman aged 50 to 65 in good health and CMV-seropositive.

This clone was detected a few times. The V gene is TRBV30, the J gene TRBJ2-7; 10 positions agree with TRBD1. Germline CDR1 and CDR2: GTSNPN and SVGIG (reference sequence). This CDR3 has 16 amino acids. The trim removed 3 bases at V and 0 bases at J, leaving 8 bases unmatched. CDR3 in amino acids: CAWRTRDRGYSYEQYF. DNA for the CDR3: TGTGCCTGGAGGACCCGGGACAGGGGATACTCCTACGAGCAGTACTTC.

This clone was observed a handful of times. This sequence joins TRBV25-1 and TRBJ2-2, with D perhaps TRBD2 (6 bases). Germline values: CDR1 MGHDK, CDR2 SYGVNS. The length of the CDR3 is 14 residues. The V and J ends lost 7 bases and 6 bases respectively, with 15 bases between them. CDR3 residues: CASTPGGGAGELFF. As DNA, the CDR3 is TGTGCCAGCACCCCCGGAGGAGGGGCCGGGGAGCTGTTTTTT.

J is TRBJ2-1 and V is TRBV27; possibly TRBD2 for D (5 bases). The CDR3 covers 15 residues. The ends were cut back, 3 bases at V and 0 bases at J, with 9 bases in the middle. Germline CDR1 MNHEY, CDR2 SMNVEV (reference sequence). This chain's CDR3 is CASSLGDSSYNEQFF. CDR3 nucleotide sequence: TGTGCCAGCAGTTTGGGAGACTCCTCCTACAATGAGCAGTTCTTC.

This clone was seen a single time. Here the CDR3 reads CASSLARQGSMDTQYF. CDR3 sequence (DNA): TGCGCCAGCAGCTTGGCTCGGCAGGGGTCCATGGATACGCAGTATTTT. The chain links TRBV5-1 to TRBJ2-3, with a weak D call TRBD1 (6 bases). The CDR3 sequence is 16 residues long. The germline V and J ends were trimmed by 0 bases and 6 bases, with 17 bases remaining between them. Germline V lookup: CDR1 SGHRS, CDR2 YFSETQ.

The genes are TRBV9 and TRBJ2-1; TRBD2 agrees at 9 bases. The trim removed 4 bases at V and 5 bases at J, leaving 7 bases unmatched. Germline loops: CDR1 SGDLS, CDR2 YYNGEE. CDR3 length: 15 residues. CDR3 DNA: TGTGCCAGCAGCTATAGATTAGCGGGGGACAATGAGCAGTTCTTC. Its protein is CASSYRLAGDNEQFF.

The V gene is TRBV15, the J gene TRBJ2-1, with D perhaps matching TRBD1 (6 bases). The CDR3 has 13 amino acids. V dropped 7 bases and J dropped 2 bases, with 9 bases sitting between them. Germline V gene lookup returns CDR1 LNHNV and CDR2 YYDKDF (reference sequence). In nucleotides, the CDR3 is TGTGCCACCAACAGGGAGACCTACAATGAGCAGTTCTTC. This sequence encodes CATNRETYNEQFF.

V is TRBV7-2 and J is TRBJ2-5; 9 bases are shared with TRBD2. The CDR3 has 15 amino acids. Per germline, CDR1 SGHTA and CDR2 FQGNSA. The V gene end was trimmed by 5 bases and the J gene end by 5 bases; junction bases not matched to a gene: 9. CDR3 coding DNA: TGTGCCAGCAGCCCCGCGGGGGGGCCGATGGAGACCCAGTACTTC. Its protein is CASSPAGGPMETQYF.

This chain joins TRBV5-4 and TRBJ2-2, with TRBD2 matching over 10 bases. Trimming took 1 base from V and 2 from J; bases not matched to a gene: 5. The CDR3 sequence is 17 residues long. Germline V gives CDR1 SGHNT, CDR2 YYREEE (reference sequence). The CDR3 here is CASSLRQLAGNTGELFF. DNA of the CDR3: TGTGCCAGCAGCTTGCGGCAACTAGCGGGAAACACCGGGGAGCTGTTTTTT.

This rearrangement joins TRBV10-3 to TRBJ2-2; D perhaps matches TRBD1 (6 bases). The germline CDR1 and CDR2 sequences are ENHRY and SYGVKD. The CDR3 covers 14 residues. Trimming took 5 bases from V and 7 from J, leaving 14 bases between them. As DNA, the CDR3 is TGTGCCATCAGTCAGGGGAACGAGGTCGGGGAGCTGTTTTTT. Translating it yields CAISQGNEVGELFF.

The CDR3 loop is CASSLRGGAEDTQYF. CDR3 nucleotide sequence: TGTGCCAGCAGCTTAAGAGGGGGGGCCGAAGATACGCAGTATTTT. This chain joins TRBV7-2 and TRBJ2-3; maybe TRBD2 (7 bases). In germline, CDR1 is SGHTA, CDR2 FQGNSA. V lost 2 bases to trimming and J lost 5 bases, with 14 bases between them. This CDR3 has 15 amino acids.

The V gene is TRBV7-2, the J gene TRBJ2-7; TRBD1 aligns across 7 bases. Looked up from germline, CDR1 is SGHTA and CDR2 is FQGNSA. This CDR3 contains 15 residues. Germline trimming cut 3 bases from V and 0 bases from J; bases unmatched to any gene: 5. The CDR3 region is CASSLRTGLSYEQYF. The CDR3 region has the DNA TGTGCCAGCAGCTTGAGGACAGGCCTCTCCTACGAGCAGTACTTC.

The chain combines TRBV28 with TRBJ1-2; D not resolved. Looked up from germline, CDR1 is MDHEN and CDR2 is SYDVKM. V gave up 6 bases and J gave up 8 bases, with 13 bases separating them. The CDR3 has 12 amino acids. This chain's CDR3 is CASRGGDFGYTF. In DNA form, the CDR3 reads TGTGCCAGCAGAGGCGGTGACTTCGGCTACACCTTC.

In regard to this clone: A junction end diverges from the germline sequence, so it may reflect a read error. This rearrangement joins TRBV7-9 to TRBJ2-2; 7 positions agree with TRBD2. The germline CDR1 and CDR2 sequences are SEHNR and FQNEAQ (reference sequence). This CDR3 has 14 residues. DNA of the CDR3: TGTTCCAGCAGCTTGGGGGGGAGCACCGGGGAGCTGTTTTTT. It specifies CSSSLGGSTGELFF.

This chain links TRBV30 with TRBJ2-1, with a weak D call TRBD1 (6 bases). The germline V and J ends were trimmed by 5 bases and 6 bases, with 8 bases remaining between them. The length of the CDR3 is 11 residues. Germline V CDR1 and CDR2: GTSNPN, SVGIG (reference sequence). The CDR3 coding sequence is TGTGCCTGGGGCAGGGGCAATGAGCAGTTCTTC. The encoded protein is CAWGRGNEQFF. Using reference TRBV30 and TRBJ2-1 for the parts outside the CDR3, the full variable domain is SQTIHQWPATLVQPVGSPLSLECTVEGTSNPNLYWYRQAAGRGLQLLFYSVGIGQISSEVPQNLSASRPQDRQFILSSKKLLLSDSGFYLCAWGRGNEQFFGPGTRLTVL.

The V call is TRBV2, the J call TRBJ1-2; tentatively, D is TRBD1 (5 bases). This CDR3 has 11 amino acids. The ends were cut back, 6 bases at V and 7 bases at J, with 9 bases in the middle. Germline V gene lookup returns CDR1 SNHLY and CDR2 FYNNEI. CDR3 residues: CASRRDFGYTF. Here the CDR3 DNA reads TGTGCCAGCAGGCGGGACTTTGGCTACACCTTC.

DNA of the CDR3: TGTGCCATCAGTGAGGGACATATCAGCAATCAGCCCCAGCATTTT. Translation gives CAISEGHISNQPQHF. V and J are TRBV10-3 and TRBJ1-5; D possibly corresponds to TRBD1 (5 bases). V was cut by 2 bases and J by 1 base, with 9 bases left in between. CDR1 and CDR2 from the germline V gene are ENHRY and SYGVKD. The CDR3 consists of 15 residues.

The chain has TRBV6-5 and TRBJ1-1; D might be TRBD1 (5 bases). V was pared by 9 bases and J by 1 base, with 18 bases between. The CDR3 spans 15 residues. The germline V gene has CDR1 MNHEY and CDR2 SVGAGI. The CDR3 DNA follows: TGTGCCAGTTTTCGTTTCGGACAATGGAACACTGAAGCTTTCTTT. Translating gives CASFRFGQWNTEAFF.

The genes are TRBV25-1 and TRBJ1-2; possibly TRBD1 for D (5 bases). V dropped 1 base and J dropped 4 bases, with 13 bases sitting between them. Germline values: CDR1 MGHDK, CDR2 SYGVNS. The CDR3 contains 15 residues. CDR3: CASSESPGGFYGYTF. CDR3 bases: TGTGCCAGCAGTGAATCTCCGGGGGGTTTCTATGGCTACACCTTC.

This clone came up a few times. The chain uses TRBV6-5 and TRBJ2-7, with TRBD2 as a possible D gene (6 bases). The CDR3 contains 12 residues. Germline-derived CDR1 and CDR2 are MNHEY and SVGAGI. Trimming removed 7 bases from V and 1 base from J, with 8 bases in between. CDR3 DNA: TGTGCCAGCATGGCGGGATCCTACGAGCAGTACTTC. Amino acid sequence: CASMAGSYEQYF.

The gene calls are TRBV4-3 and TRBJ1-1; 9 nucleotides agree with TRBD1. V was pared by 4 bases and J by 4 bases, with 4 bases of the junction left unmatched. This CDR3 has 14 amino acids. Germline CDR1 is LGHNA and CDR2 is YSLEER. The CDR3 is CASSRLTGGTEAFF. Written as DNA, the CDR3 is TGCGCCAGCAGCCGCCTGACAGGGGGCACTGAAGCTTTCTTT.

The V gene is TRBV5-1, the J gene TRBJ1-1; possibly TRBD1 for D (6 bases). Germline loops: CDR1 SGHRS, CDR2 YFSETQ. The CDR3 is 16 amino acids. V was cut by 1 base and J by 5 bases, with 18 bases left in between. The CDR3 sequence: CASSLRSGDVSTEAFF. Written as DNA, the CDR3 is TGCGCCAGCAGCTTGAGGTCAGGGGATGTAAGTACTGAAGCTTTCTTT.

This clone appeared once. The V and J genes are TRBV28 and TRBJ2-1, with 7 positions matching TRBD2. Trimming took 6 bases from V and 0 from J; bases not matched to a gene: 5. The CDR3 has 15 residues. The germline gives CDR1 MDHEN, CDR2 SYDVKM. The CDR3 here is CASSSAGPSYNEQFF. DNA for the CDR3: TGTGCCAGCAGCTCAGCGGGACCCTCCTACAATGAGCAGTTCTTC.